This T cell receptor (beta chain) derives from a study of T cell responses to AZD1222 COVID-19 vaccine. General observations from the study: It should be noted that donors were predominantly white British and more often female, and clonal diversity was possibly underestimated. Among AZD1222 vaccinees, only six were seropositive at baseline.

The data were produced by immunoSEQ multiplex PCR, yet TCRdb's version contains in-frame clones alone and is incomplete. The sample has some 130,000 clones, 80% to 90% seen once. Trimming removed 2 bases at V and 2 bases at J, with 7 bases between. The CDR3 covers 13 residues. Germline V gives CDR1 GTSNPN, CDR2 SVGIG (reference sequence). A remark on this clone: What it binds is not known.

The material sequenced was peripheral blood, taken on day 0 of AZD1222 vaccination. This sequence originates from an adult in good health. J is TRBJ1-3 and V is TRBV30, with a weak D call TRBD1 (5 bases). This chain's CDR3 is CAWSWGAGNTIYF. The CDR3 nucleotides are TGTGCCTGGAGTTGGGGGGCTGGAAACACCATATATTTT.